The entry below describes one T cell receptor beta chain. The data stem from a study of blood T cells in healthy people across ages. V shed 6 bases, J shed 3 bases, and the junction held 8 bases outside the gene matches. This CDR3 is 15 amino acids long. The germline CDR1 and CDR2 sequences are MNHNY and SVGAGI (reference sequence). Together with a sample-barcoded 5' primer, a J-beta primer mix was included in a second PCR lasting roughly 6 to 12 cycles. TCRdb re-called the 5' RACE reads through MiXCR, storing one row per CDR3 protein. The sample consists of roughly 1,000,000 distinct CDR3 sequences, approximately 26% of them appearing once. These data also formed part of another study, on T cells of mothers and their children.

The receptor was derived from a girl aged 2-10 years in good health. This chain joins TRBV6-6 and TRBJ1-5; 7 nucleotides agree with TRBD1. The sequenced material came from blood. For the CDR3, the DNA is TGTGCCAGCAGCCCCCCGACAGGGAACAATCAGCCCCAGCATTTT. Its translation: CASSPPTGNNQPQHF.